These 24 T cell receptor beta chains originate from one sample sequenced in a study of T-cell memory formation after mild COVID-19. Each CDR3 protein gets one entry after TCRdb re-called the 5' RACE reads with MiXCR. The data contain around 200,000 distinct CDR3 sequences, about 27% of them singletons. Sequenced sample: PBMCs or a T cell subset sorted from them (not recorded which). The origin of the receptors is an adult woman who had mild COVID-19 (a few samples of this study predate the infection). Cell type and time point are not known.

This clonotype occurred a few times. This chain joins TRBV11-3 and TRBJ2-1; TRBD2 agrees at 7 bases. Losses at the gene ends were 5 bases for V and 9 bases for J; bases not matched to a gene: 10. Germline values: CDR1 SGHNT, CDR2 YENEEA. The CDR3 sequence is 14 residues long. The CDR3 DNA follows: TGTGCCAGCAGCCCCAGTATGACGGGAGGTGAGCAGTTCTTC. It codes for CASSPSMTGGEQFF.

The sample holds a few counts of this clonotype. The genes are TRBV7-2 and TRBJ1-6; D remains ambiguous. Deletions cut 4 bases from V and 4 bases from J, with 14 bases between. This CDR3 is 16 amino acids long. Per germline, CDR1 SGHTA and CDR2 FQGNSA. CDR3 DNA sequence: TGTGCCAGCAGCTCAGAACCTCCCTCTTATAATTCACCCCTCCACTTT. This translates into CASSSEPPSYNSPLHF.

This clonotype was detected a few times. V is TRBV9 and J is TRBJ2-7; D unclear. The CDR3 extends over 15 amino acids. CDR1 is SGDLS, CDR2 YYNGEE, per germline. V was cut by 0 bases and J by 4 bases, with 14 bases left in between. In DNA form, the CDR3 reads TGTGCCAGCAGCGTAGGGCCGGAGACCATGTACGAGCAGTACTTC. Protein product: CASSVGPETMYEQYF.

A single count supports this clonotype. The CDR3 region is CASSWDRGQETQYF. The CDR3, as DNA: TGCGCCAGCAGCTGGGACAGGGGGCAAGAGACCCAGTACTTC. The chain joins TRBV5-1 to TRBJ2-5; 11 bases fit TRBD1. The CDR3 has 14 residues. Germline V gene lookup returns CDR1 SGHRS and CDR2 YFSETQ. Unmatched junction bases numbered 0, after V lost 3 bases and J lost 2 bases.

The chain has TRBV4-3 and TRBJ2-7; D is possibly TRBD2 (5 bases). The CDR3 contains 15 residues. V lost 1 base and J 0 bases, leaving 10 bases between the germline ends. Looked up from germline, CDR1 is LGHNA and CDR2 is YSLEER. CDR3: CASSQASGPSYEQYF. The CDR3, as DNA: TGCGCCAGCAGCCAAGCGAGCGGCCCCTCCTACGAGCAGTACTTC.

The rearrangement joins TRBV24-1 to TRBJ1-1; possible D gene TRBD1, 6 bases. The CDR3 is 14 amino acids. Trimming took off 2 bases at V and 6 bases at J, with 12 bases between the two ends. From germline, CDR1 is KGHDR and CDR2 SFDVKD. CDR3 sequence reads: CATSDSQQGAEAFF. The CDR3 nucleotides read TGTGCCACCAGTGATTCCCAACAGGGAGCTGAAGCTTTCTTT.

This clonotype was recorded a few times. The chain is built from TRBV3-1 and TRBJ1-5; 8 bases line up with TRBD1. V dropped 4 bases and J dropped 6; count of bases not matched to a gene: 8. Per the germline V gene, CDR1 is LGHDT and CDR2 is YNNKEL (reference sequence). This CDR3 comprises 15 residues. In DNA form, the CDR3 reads TGTGCCAGCAGCCGCGGACAGGGTAATTTTCAGCCCCAGCATTTT. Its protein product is CASSRGQGNFQPQHF.

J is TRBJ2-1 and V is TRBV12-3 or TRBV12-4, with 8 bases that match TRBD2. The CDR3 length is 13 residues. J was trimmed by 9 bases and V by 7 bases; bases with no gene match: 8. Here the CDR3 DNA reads TGTGCCAGCACTTGGACTAGCCCCAGTGAGCAGTTCTTC. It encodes CASTWTSPSEQFF.

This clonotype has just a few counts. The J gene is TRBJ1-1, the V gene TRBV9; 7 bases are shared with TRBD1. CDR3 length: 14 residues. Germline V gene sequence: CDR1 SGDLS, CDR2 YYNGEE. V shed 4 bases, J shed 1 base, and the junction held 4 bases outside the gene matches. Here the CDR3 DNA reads TGTGCCAGCAGCTCACAGGGGCCGAACACTGAAGCTTTCTTT. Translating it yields CASSSQGPNTEAFF.

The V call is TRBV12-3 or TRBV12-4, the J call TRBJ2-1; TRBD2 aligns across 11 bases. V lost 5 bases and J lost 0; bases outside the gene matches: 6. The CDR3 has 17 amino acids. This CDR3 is CASSLSLAGGSYNEQFF. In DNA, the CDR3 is TGTGCCAGCAGTCTCTCGCTAGCGGGGGGCTCCTACAATGAGCAGTTCTTC.

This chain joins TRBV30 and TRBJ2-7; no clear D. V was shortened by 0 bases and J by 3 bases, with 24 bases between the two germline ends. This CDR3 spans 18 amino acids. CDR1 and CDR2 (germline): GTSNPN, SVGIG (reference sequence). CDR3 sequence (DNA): TGTGCCTGGAGTGTTACCGCGCGAGCAGTGGGGAAAGGCTACGAGCAGTACTTC. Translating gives CAWSVTARAVGKGYEQYF.

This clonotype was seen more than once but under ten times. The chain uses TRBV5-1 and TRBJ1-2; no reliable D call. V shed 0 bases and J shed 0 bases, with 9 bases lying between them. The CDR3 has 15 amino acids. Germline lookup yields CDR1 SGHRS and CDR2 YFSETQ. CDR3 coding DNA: TGCGCCAGCAGCTTGGAAGCAAACTCTAACTATGGCTACACCTTC. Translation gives CASSLEANSNYGYTF.

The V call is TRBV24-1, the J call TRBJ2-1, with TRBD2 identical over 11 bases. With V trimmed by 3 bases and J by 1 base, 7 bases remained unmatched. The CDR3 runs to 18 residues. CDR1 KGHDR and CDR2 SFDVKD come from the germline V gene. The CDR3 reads CATSDPALAGGSYNEQFF. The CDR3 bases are TGTGCCACCAGTGATCCTGCCTTAGCGGGAGGGTCCTACAATGAGCAGTTCTTC.

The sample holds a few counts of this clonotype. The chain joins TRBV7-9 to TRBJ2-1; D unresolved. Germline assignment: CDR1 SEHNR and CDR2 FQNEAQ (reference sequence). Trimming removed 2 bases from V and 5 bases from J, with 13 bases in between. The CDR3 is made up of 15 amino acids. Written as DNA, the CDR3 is TGTGCCAGCAGCTTAATAGTACCCCCCGACAATGAGCAGTTCTTC. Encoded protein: CASSLIVPPDNEQFF.

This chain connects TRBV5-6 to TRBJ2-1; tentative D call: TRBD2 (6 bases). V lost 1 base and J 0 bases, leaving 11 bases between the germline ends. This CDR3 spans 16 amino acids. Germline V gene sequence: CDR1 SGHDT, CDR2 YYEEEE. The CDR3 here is CASSLFGGSSYNEQFF. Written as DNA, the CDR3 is TGTGCCAGCAGCTTGTTTGGGGGGAGCTCCTACAATGAGCAGTTCTTC.

CDR3 bases: TGTGCCAGCGGAGGTTGGGGAACGAGCTCCTACGAGCAGTACTTC. Translated, it gives CASGGWGTSSYEQYF. The rearrangement uses TRBV2 and TRBJ2-7, with D possibly matching TRBD2 (5 bases). This CDR3 has 15 residues. Germline CDR1 reads SNHLY; CDR2 reads FYNNEI. V was trimmed by 8 bases and J by 0 bases, leaving 17 bases between them.

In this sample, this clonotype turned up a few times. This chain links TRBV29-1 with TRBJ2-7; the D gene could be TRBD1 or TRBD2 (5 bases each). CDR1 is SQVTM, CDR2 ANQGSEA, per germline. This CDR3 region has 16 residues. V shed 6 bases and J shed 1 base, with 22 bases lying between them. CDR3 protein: CSVGRWAGTGSYEQYF. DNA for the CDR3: TGCAGCGTGGGCCGCTGGGCAGGGACGGGTTCCTACGAGCAGTACTTC.

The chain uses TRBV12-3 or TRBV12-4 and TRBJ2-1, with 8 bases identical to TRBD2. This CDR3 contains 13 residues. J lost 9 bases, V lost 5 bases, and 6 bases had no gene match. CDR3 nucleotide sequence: TGTGCCAGCAGTCCTGGACTAGCTGGTGAGCAGTTCTTC. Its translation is CASSPGLAGEQFF.

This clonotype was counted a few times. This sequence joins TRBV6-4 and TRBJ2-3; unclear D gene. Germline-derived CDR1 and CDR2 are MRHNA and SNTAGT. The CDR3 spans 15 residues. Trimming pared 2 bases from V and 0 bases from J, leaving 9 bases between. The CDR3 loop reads CASSDGRTSTDTQYF. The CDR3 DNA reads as TGTGCCAGCAGTGACGGGCGGACCAGCACAGATACGCAGTATTTT.

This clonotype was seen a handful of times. CDR3 in DNA: TGTGCCAGCAGCGTACGACTAGCGGGGGGGCCGGACTACAATGAGCAGTTCTTC. Translation gives CASSVRLAGGPDYNEQFF. V gene TRBV9 combines with J gene TRBJ2-1, with 14 bases identical to TRBD2. With 1 base clipped from V and 3 bases from J, the junction kept 6 bases outside the gene matches. Germline V gene sequence: CDR1 SGDLS, CDR2 YYNGEE. The CDR3 consists of 18 residues.

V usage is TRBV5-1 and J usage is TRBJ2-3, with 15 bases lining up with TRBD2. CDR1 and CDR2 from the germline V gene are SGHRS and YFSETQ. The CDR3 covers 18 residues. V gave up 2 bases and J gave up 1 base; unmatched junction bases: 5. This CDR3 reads CASSFGLAGGPGTDTQYF. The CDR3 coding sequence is TGCGCCAGCAGCTTTGGACTAGCGGGGGGGCCCGGCACAGATACGCAGTATTTT. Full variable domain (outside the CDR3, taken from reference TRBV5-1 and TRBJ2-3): KAGVTQTPRYLIKTRGQQVTLSCSPISGHRSVSWYQQTPGQGLQFLFEYFSETQRNKGNFPGRFSGRQFSNSRSEMNVSTLELGDSALYLCASSFGLAGGPGTDTQYFGPGTRLTVL.

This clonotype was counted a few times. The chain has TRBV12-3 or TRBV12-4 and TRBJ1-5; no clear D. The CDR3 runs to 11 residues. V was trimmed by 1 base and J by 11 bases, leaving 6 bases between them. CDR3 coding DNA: TGTGCCAGCAGTTTAGGTTTAGCCCAGCATTTT. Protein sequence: CASSLGLAQHF.

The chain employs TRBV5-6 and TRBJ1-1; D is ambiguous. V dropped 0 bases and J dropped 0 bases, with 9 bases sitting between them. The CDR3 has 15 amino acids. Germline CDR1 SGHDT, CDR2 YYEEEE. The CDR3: CASSLEEHLNTEAFF. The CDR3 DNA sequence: TGTGCCAGCAGCTTGGAAGAACACCTGAACACTGAAGCTTTCTTT. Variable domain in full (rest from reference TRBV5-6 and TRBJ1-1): DAGVTQSPTHLIKTRGQQVTLRCSPKSGHDTVSWYQQALGQGPQFIFQYYEEEERQRGNFPDRFSGHQFPNYSSELNVNALLLGDSALYLCASSLEEHLNTEAFFGQGTRLTVV.

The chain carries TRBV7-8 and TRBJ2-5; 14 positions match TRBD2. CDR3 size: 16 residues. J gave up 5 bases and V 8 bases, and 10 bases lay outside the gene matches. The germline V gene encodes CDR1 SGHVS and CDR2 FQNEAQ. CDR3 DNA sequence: TGTGCCAGCTGCGCCGGGACTAGCGGGAGTGGGGAGACCCAGTACTTC. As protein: CASCAGTSGSGETQYF.